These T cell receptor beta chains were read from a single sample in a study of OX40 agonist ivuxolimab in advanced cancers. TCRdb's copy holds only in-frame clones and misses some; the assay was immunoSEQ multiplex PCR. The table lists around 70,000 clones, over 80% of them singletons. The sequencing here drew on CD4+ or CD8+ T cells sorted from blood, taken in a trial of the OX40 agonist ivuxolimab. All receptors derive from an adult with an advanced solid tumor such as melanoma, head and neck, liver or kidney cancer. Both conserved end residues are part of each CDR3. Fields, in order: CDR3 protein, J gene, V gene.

CDR3aa: CASSREPGTGSYEQYF
j_gene: TRBJ2-7
v_gene: TRBV5-1

CDR3aa: CASSLSTSASSYEQYF
j_gene: TRBJ2-7
v_gene: TRBV5-4

CDR3aa: CASSFQRETYEQYF
j_gene: TRBJ2-7
v_gene: TRBV5-1

CDR3aa: CASGDSFSGYTF
j_gene: TRBJ1-2
v_gene: TRBV12-5

CDR3aa: CASSLMGQGAREQYF
j_gene: TRBJ2-7
v_gene: TRBV11-2

CDR3aa: CATSRASGAGYGYTF
j_gene: TRBJ1-2
v_gene: TRBV15

CDR3aa: CASSLVGGEAGELFF
j_gene: TRBJ2-2
v_gene: TRBV5-5

CDR3aa: CASSPSGLFGGELFF
j_gene: TRBJ2-2
v_gene: TRBV7-2

CDR3aa: CAWSVRGTRRANTEAFF
j_gene: TRBJ1-1
v_gene: TRBV30

CDR3aa: CAASMGDGANVLTF
j_gene: TRBJ2-6
v_gene: TRBV15

CDR3aa: CASSQQGGTDTQYF
j_gene: TRBJ2-3
v_gene: TRBV7-9

CDR3aa: CASGLEGQGVNTGELFF
j_gene: TRBJ2-2
v_gene: TRBV12-5

CDR3aa: CASSERLAGGPLYNEQFF
j_gene: TRBJ2-1
v_gene: TRBV2

CDR3aa: CASSLGGGTKTDTQYF
j_gene: TRBJ2-3
v_gene: TRBV5-1